The next 11 T cell receptor beta chains were all read from a single sample in a study of CD8 T cells in Susac syndrome. Reverse transcription of roughly 0.5 to 1 ug RNA used random hexamers. Each CDR3 protein is one row after TCRdb ran MiXCR on the immunoSEQ multiplex PCR reads. The table shows approximately 220,000 distinct CDR3 sequences, with just under 95% occurring only once. The specimen sequenced was CD4+ T cells from PBMCs. Receptor source: a human donor with multiple sclerosis.

The rearrangement uses TRBV6-5 and TRBJ2-5; 8 bases map to TRBD1. This CDR3 spans 14 amino acids. V was pared by 5 bases and J by 4 bases, with 6 bases of the junction left unmatched. CDR1 and CDR2 (germline): MNHEY, SVGAGI. The CDR3 DNA reads TGTGCCAGCAGTCCGATGACAGGGGTAGAGACCCAGTACTTC. It yields the protein CASSPMTGVETQYF.

The CDR3: CSVAKDRGQDTQYF. CDR3 in DNA: TGCAGCGTTGCCAAGGACAGGGGGCAAGATACGCAGTATTTT. The chain employs TRBV29-1 and TRBJ2-3; TRBD1 matches 11 bases. The V segment lost 4 bases and the J segment 5 bases; nucleotides outside the gene matches: 5. Per the germline V gene, CDR1 is SQVTM and CDR2 is ANQGSEA. This CDR3 spans 14 amino acids.

The chain uses TRBV29-1 and TRBJ1-1; no reliable D call. This CDR3 is 13 amino acids long. The ends were cut back, 1 base at V and 5 bases at J, with 11 bases in the middle. CDR1 and CDR2 (germline): SQVTM, ANQGSEA. The CDR3 nucleotides read TGCAGCGTTGAAGGGCCCTCTCGGACTGAAGCTTTCTTT. Translating gives CSVEGPSRTEAFF.

The rearrangement links TRBV12-3 or TRBV12-4 to TRBJ1-2, with no clear D. The V end lost 7 bases, the J end lost 4 bases, and 10 bases lay between the germline ends. The CDR3 loop spans 12 amino acids. CDR3 DNA: TGTGCCAGCAACACCGCCAGCTATGGCTACACCTTC. This gives the protein CASNTASYGYTF.

The rearrangement uses TRBV12-3 or TRBV12-4 and TRBJ2-1, with D unclear. Trimming took off 4 bases at V and 1 base at J, with 8 bases between the two ends. This CDR3 comprises 14 residues. The CDR3 reads CASSSQDSYNEQFF. The CDR3 DNA reads TGTGCCAGCAGTTCCCAGGATTCCTACAATGAGCAGTTCTTC.

The chain uses TRBV3-1 and TRBJ1-6; D remains unclear. The germline CDR1 and CDR2 sequences are LGHDT and YNNKEL (reference sequence). Trimming removed 0 bases at V and 5 bases at J, with 11 bases between. The CDR3 spans 16 residues. The CDR3 region has the DNA TGTGCCAGCAGCCAAGATAAAGGGCTGAATAATTCACCCCTCCACTTT. It codes for CASSQDKGLNNSPLHF.

This rearrangement joins TRBV7-9 to TRBJ1-5; 9 nucleotides align to TRBD1. Germline loops: CDR1 SEHNR, CDR2 FQNEAQ (reference sequence). V was pared by 5 bases and J by 3 bases, with 11 bases of the junction left unmatched. This CDR3 contains 17 residues. CDR3 region: CASSPARTGVFNQPQHF. The CDR3 DNA sequence: TGTGCCAGCAGCCCCGCACGGACAGGGGTCTTCAATCAGCCCCAGCATTTT.

The chain couples TRBV3-1 to TRBJ2-1, with D unclear. Germline-derived CDR1 and CDR2 are LGHDT and YNNKEL (reference sequence). This CDR3 is built from 12 residues. V was cut by 2 bases and J by 6 bases, with 5 bases left in between. CDR3 protein: CASSQFSNEQFF. The CDR3 nucleotides read TGTGCCAGCAGCCAATTTAGCAATGAGCAGTTCTTC.

This chain joins TRBV29-1 and TRBJ1-1; D is unclear. Trimming pared 3 bases from V and 0 bases from J, leaving 8 bases between. Germline V gene lookup returns CDR1 SQVTM and CDR2 ANQGSEA. This CDR3 contains 13 residues. The CDR3 loop reads CSVEVSVNTEAFF. In DNA, the CDR3 is TGCAGCGTTGAGGTTTCGGTGAACACTGAAGCTTTCTTT.

This chain uses TRBV27 with TRBJ1-5; 8 nucleotides match TRBD1. In germline, CDR1 is MNHEY, CDR2 SMNVEV (reference sequence). J was trimmed by 4 bases and V by 7 bases; bases with no gene match: 6. CDR3 size: 14 residues. CDR3 nucleotides: TGTGCCAGCACCGACAGGGGAGGGAATCAGCCCCAGCATTTT. Translated: CASTDRGGNQPQHF.

The DNA of the CDR3 is TGTGCCAGCACCGGGGCCGTTCAAAACATTCAGTACTTC. Translation gives CASTGAVQNIQYF. The rearrangement links TRBV3-1 to TRBJ2-4; D might be TRBD1 or TRBD2, each matching 5 bases. CDR3 size: 13 residues. Germline values: CDR1 LGHDT, CDR2 YNNKEL (reference sequence). V was pared by 7 bases and J by 5 bases, with 12 bases between.